This T cell receptor (beta chain) came from a study of blood T cell repertoires in COVID-19. V lost 3 bases, J lost 6 bases, and 16 bases lay in between. This CDR3 contains 15 residues. Looked up from germline, CDR1 is SGDLS and CDR2 is YYNGEE. In this sample, this clone turned up a few times. Repertoires were generated with immunoSEQ multiplex PCR, while TCRdb's copy carries only in-frame clones and drops some. Of about 300,000 clones in the sample, around 90% were seen once. This receptor was identified in a woman aged 45-65 years with COVID-19, enrolled during active disease. Material: peripheral blood. J is TRBJ2-1 and V is TRBV9; D is possibly TRBD1 (8 bases). CDR3 sequence reads: CASSAHRGGGNEQFF. CDR3 bases: TGTGCCAGCAGCGCTCACAGGGGGGGTGGCAATGAGCAGTTCTTC. Full variable domain (missing parts from reference TRBV9 and TRBJ2-1): DSGVTQTPKHLITATGQRVTLRCSPRSGDLSVYWYQQSLDQGLQFLIQYYNGEERAKGNILERFSAQQFPDLHSELNLSSLELGDSALYFCASSAHRGGGNEQFFGPGTRLTVL.